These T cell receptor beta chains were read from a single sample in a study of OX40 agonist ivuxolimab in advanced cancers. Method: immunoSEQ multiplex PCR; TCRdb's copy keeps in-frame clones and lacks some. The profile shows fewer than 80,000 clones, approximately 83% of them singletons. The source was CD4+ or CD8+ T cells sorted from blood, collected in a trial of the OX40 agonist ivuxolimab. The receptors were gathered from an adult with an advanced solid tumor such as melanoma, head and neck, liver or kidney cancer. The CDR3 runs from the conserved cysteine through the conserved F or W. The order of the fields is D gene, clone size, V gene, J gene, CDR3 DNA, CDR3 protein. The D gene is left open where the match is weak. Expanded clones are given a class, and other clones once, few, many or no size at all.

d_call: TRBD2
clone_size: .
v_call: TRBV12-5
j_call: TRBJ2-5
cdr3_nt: TGTGCTAGTGGTTTGGAATTGACTAGCGGGAGGGCGGGGGAGACCCAGTACTTC
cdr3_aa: CASGLELTSGRAGETQYF

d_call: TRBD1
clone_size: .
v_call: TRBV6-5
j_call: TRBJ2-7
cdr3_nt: TGTGCCAGCAGTAAACAGGGGGCCTCTTCCTACGAGCAGTACTTC
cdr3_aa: CASSKQGASSYEQYF

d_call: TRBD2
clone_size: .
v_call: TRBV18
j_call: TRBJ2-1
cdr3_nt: TGTGCCAGCTCGAGTGGACTAGCGCTGAGCTCCTACAATGAGCAGTTCTTC
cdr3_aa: CASSSGLALSSYNEQFF

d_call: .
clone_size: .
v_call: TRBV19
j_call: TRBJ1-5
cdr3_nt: TGTGCCAGTAGTATCGCCGACAGTAGCAATCAGCCCCAGCATTTT
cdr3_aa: CASSIADSSNQPQHF

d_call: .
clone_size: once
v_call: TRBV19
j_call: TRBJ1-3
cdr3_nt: TGTGCCAGTAGTATCACGGCCGCGGGAAACACCATATATTTT
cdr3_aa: CASSITAAGNTIYF

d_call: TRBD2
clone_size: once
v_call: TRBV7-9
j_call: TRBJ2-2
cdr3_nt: TGTGCCAGCAGCTCCAGGACTAGCCCGAACACCGGGGAGCTGTTTTTT
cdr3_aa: CASSSRTSPNTGELFF

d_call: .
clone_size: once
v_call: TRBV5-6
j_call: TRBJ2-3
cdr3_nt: TGTGCCAGCAGCTCGGCCATTGGGACAGATACGCAGTATTTT
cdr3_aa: CASSSAIGTDTQYF

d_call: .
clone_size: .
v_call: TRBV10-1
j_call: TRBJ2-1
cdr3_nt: TGCGCCAGCAGTGGTTTTAGCGGAAACAATGAGCAGTTCTTC
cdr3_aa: CASSGFSGNNEQFF

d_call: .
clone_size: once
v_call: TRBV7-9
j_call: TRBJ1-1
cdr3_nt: TGTGCCAGCAGCTTACAGTCTGAAGCTTTCTTT
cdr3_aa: CASSLQSEAFF

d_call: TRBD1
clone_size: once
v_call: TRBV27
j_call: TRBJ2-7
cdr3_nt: TGTGCCAGCAGTAGGGACAGATTATACGAGCAGTACTTC
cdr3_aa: CASSRDRLYEQYF

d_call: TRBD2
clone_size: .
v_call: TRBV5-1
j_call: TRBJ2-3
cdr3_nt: TGCGCCAGCAGCTTGAAGCGGGGGGGCTCAGATACGCAGTATTTT
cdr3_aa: CASSLKRGGSDTQYF

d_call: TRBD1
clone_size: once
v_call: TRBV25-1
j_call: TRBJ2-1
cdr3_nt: TGTGCCAGCAGTAGGGGGCTGTACAATGAGCAGTTCTTC
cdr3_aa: CASSRGLYNEQFF

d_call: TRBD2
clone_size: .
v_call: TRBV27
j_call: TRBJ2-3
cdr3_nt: TGTGCCAGCAGTTTTCTAGCGGGGTCCACAGATACGCAGTATTTT
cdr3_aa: CASSFLAGSTDTQYF